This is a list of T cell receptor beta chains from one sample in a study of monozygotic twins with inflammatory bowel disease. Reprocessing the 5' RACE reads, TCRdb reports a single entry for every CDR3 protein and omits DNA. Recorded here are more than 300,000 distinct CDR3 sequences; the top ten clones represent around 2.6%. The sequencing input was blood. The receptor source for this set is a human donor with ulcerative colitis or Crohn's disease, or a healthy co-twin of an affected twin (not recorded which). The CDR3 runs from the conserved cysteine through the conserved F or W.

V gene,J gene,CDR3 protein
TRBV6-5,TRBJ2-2,CASSSGGTGRYTGELFF
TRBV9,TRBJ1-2,CASSPRGDGAHFNYGYTF
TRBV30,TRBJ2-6,CAWSPGFGANVLTF
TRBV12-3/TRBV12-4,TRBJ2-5,CASRDWDSQETQYF
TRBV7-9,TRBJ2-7,CASSLVSRVDEQYF
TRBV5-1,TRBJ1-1,CASSARDRNTEAFF
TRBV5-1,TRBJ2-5,CASSLGRLTGSEETQYF
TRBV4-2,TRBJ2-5,CASSQDSGGGGETQYF
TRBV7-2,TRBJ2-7,CASSLIPRSTTYEQYF
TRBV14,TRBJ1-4,CASSLDHRQGRHEKLFF
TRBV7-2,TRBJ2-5,CASSLRPADWYQETQYF
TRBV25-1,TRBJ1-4,CASSEQGAGAYSEKLFF
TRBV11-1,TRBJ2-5,CASSPRTVGGETQYF
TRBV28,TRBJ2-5,CASSFPGLARSETQYF
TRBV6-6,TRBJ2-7,CASSDSTYEQYF
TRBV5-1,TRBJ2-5,CASSSPSGGAETQYF
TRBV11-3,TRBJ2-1,CASSRTGDSYNEQFF
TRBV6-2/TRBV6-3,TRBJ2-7,CASTTGLKNEQYF
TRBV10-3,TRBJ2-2,CAIRLDRGKNTGELFF
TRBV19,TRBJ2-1,CASRRQDYSYNEQFF
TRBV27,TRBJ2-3,CASNPQRGSTDTQYF
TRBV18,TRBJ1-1,CASSPRLSWDGTEAFF
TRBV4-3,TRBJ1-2,CASSQDRTYGYTF
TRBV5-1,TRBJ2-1,CASSWGLAGGVDEQFF
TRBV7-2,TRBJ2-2,CASSLSGMTTGELFF